Here is one TCR beta chain with its context. Its antigen has not been determined. No base-level quality is on record; no much larger clone is a single base apart. The data stem from a study of early stage breast cancer tumors (dated by TCRdb to about 2017). General notes on the study: Of the 16 invasive breast tumors, twelve were found to be estrogen receptor-positive, progesterone receptor-positive and HER2-negative. About 65% of the 12 ER+/PR+/HER2- tumors were invasive ductal carcinomas, while the other four were invasive lobular carcinomas. Across all samples, 2,651,842 templates representing 1.2 million or so unique clonotypes were detected. On average, each sample had 8.5 to 10-fold read coverage.

Each sample was amplified as two independent genomic DNA replicates: approximately 0.5 ug for blood and roughly 1.5 ug for tumor or normal breast. Following the manufacturer's instructions, the ImmunoSeq Intro kit was used to carry out TCRB sequencing on genomic DNA. Multiplex PCR ran 25 to 35 cycles with proprietary primers and spike-in control sequences for absolute quantification. Single-end 150-bp reads were used to sequence an 87-bp fragment covering the CDR3 and the flanking V and J genes. Seven samples, each with two replicates, were multiplexed per lane of an Illumina MiSeq using version 3.0 chemistry. As for the original processing: The vendor's proprietary pipeline processed the raw data and merged both replicates into a single result for each sample. To define clonotypes, the study grouped productive rearrangements that shared the V-gene family, CDR3 amino acid sequence and J-gene segment. To compute clonality, the normalized Shannon entropy (Pielou evenness) of TCRB abundances was subtracted from 1. To estimate T cell density, the total number of templates was divided by the input cell count, which was inferred from how much DNA went in. Recon was used with default parameters to estimate total repertoire diversity and clonality. Tumor-enriched clonotypes were defined as having over 0.1% abundance in tumor and at least 32-fold higher abundance than in normal breast. TCRdb's version of the immuneACCESS table is confined to in-frame rearrangements and falls short of the full clone set. An unresolved V gene accounts for under half of the shortfall where checked; the remainder is of unknown origin. The V and J calls and clone size are taken from that table; D and trimming were inferred from the DNA. In this sample the table shows about 53,000 clones, about nine tenths of which occur a single time. The biggest ten clones account for around 5% of the sample.

Study-level results and caveats: Tumors showed about 2.3-fold higher T cell density and higher clonality than adjacent normal breast tissue. Enriched TCRB sequences shared across patients were mostly commonly generated sequences, unlikely to play an important role in the tumor microenvironment. Greater similarity was observed between blood and normal breast repertoires than between blood and tumor repertoires, and tumor was distinguished from normal in about 90% of the 16 patients when each tissue was compared with blood. Sequencing bulk genomic DNA from unsorted cells could not capture chain pairing or functional markers like CD4, CD8 and FOXP3. Because the cohort was small, analysis by tumor subtype was not possible.

CDR3 length: 14 amino acids, cysteine to phenylalanine. The DNA shown is the 42-base CDR3, in frame from base 1. Trimming leaves V shorter by 4 bases and J shorter by 1 base, with the junction holding 0 bases beyond the gene matches. In the germline V gene, CDR1 corresponds to MGHDK and CDR2 to SYGVNS. The study profiled bulk TCR beta-chain repertoires in matched peripheral blood, tumor and adjacent normal breast tissue taken from fewer than 20 patients with early-stage breast cancer. Before surgery, whole blood (roughly 5-11 mL) was collected into EDTA tubes and processed within 2 hours. Peripheral blood mononuclear cells were isolated by Ficoll-Paque centrifugation in SepMate-50 tubes. For storage in liquid nitrogen, PBMCs were cryopreserved as aliquots of roughly 1.8 to 4 million cells in approximately 90% FBS with roughly 10% DMSO. Genomic DNA was extracted with the Qiagen AllPrep DNA/RNA Mini kit.

The receptor was isolated from a person aged 70 to 85 with breast cancer. Specimen: blood. The chain is assembled from TRBV25-1 and TRBJ2-3; TRBD2 agrees with 9 junctional bases. The CDR3 sequence is CASSVAGGTDTQYF. The DNA reads TGTGCCAGCAGTGTAGCGGGGGGCACAGATACGCAGTATTTT.